Listed below are T cell receptor beta chains from one sample, sequenced in a study of beta chain features in type 1 diabetes. Repertoires were generated with immunoSEQ multiplex PCR, while TCRdb's copy carries only in-frame clones and drops some. The sample contains 300,000 to 350,000 clones, 12% to 15% of which appear only once. The sample consisted of central memory CD4+ T cells from blood. The receptors derive from a man aged 25-45 years in good health. CDR3s include the opening cysteine and the closing phenylalanine or tryptophan. D genes are given only for firm matches. For some rows the clone size is stated as once, few or many, or as a class when expanded; others skip it.

V gene,clone size,D gene,J gene,CDR3 DNA,CDR3 protein
TRBV21-1,-,-,TRBJ2-7,TGTGCCAGCAGCAAAACAGGGGGAAGGAACGAGCAGTACTTC,CASSKTGGRNEQYF
TRBV15,-,-,TRBJ2-3,TGTGCCACCAGGGGCGGATCTCACACAGATACGCAGTATTTT,CATRGGSHTDTQYF
TRBV4-3,few,-,TRBJ2-3,TGCGCCAGCAGCCATGGGACCCTGCTAGATGCCCCTACAGATACGCAGTATTTT,CASSHGTLLDAPTDTQYF
TRBV15,few,-,TRBJ1-6,TGTGCCACCAGCAGAGATTCAGGGGAAGGTTCACCCCTCCACTTT,CATSRDSGEGSPLHF
TRBV7-2,-,-,TRBJ2-1,TGTGCCAGCAGCTTGGCAGGGAGCTCCTACAATGAGCAGTTCTTC,CASSLAGSSYNEQFF
TRBV7-9,-,TRBD1,TRBJ2-1,TGTGCCAGCAGCTTAGTCACAGGGGCCTACAATGAGCAGTTCTTC,CASSLVTGAYNEQFF
TRBV5-4,-,-,TRBJ2-6,TGTGCCAGCAGCCCAGGACCGGCTGGGGCCAACGTCCTGACTTTC,CASSPGPAGANVLTF
TRBV7-2,-,-,TRBJ1-2,TGTGCCAGCAGCTCCGGAGCGATGGGAGGCTACACCTTC,CASSSGAMGGYTF
TRBV5-1,few,-,TRBJ2-3,TGCGCCAGCAACCGGGAAGGAGTGAGCACAGATACGCAGTATTTT,CASNREGVSTDTQYF
TRBV30,few,-,TRBJ2-3,TGTGCCTGGAGTTCCCGACAGACTACGCAGTATTTT,CAWSSRQTTQYF
TRBV5-5,-,TRBD1,TRBJ1-1,TGTGCCAGCAGCCGGGGACAGCAGAACACTGAAGCTTTCTTT,CASSRGQQNTEAFF
TRBV11-2,-,TRBD2,TRBJ2-5,TGTGCCAGCAGCAATAAACGGGGGGTGGAGACCCAGTACTTC,CASSNKRGVETQYF
TRBV20-1,-,-,TRBJ1-2,TGCAGTGCTAGAGTATATGGGGACTACACCTTC,CSARVYGDYTF
TRBV29-1,-,-,TRBJ2-2,TGCAGCGTATCACACGGCACCGGGGAGCTGTTTTTT,CSVSHGTGELFF
TRBV30,-,TRBD2,TRBJ2-1,TGTGCCTGGACTAGCGGGTTGAATGAGCAGTTCTTC,CAWTSGLNEQFF
TRBV18,few,TRBD1,TRBJ1-6,TGTGCCAGCTCGCCACAGGGGAACTCCTATAATTCACCCCTCCACTTT,CASSPQGNSYNSPLHF
TRBV2,-,-,TRBJ1-2,TGTGCCAGCAGTGAAGGCCCCCATGGAGCTAACTATGGCTACACCTTC,CASSEGPHGANYGYTF
TRBV11-2,few,-,TRBJ1-2,TGTGCCAGCAGCTTACAGGGGCTGGACTATGGCTACACCTTC,CASSLQGLDYGYTF
TRBV9,-,TRBD2,TRBJ2-3,TGTGCCAGCAGCGTGACTAGCGGTAACACAGATACGCAGTATTTT,CASSVTSGNTDTQYF
TRBV6-5,few,-,TRBJ2-4,TGTGCCAGCAGTGAAGGGCTCGAAAACATTCAGTACTTC,CASSEGLENIQYF
TRBV7-8,-,-,TRBJ2-3,TGTGCCAGCAGCCAGAAAACGGACTCCACGCAGTATTTT,CASSQKTDSTQYF
TRBV18,many,-,TRBJ2-5,TGTGCCAGCTCACCACAGTACCTCCAAGAGACCCAGTACTTC,CASSPQYLQETQYF
TRBV19,few,-,TRBJ1-3,TGTGCCAGCAAGCCACCCCGGGCGGGTATATCTGGAAACACCATATATTTT,CASKPPRAGISGNTIYF
TRBV10-3,few,-,TRBJ2-7,TGTGCCATCAGGGTCACGGCAGGTGAGCAGTACTTC,CAIRVTAGEQYF
TRBV6-1,-,TRBD2,TRBJ2-5,TGTGCCAGCAGGGGGACTACCCTACTCCAAGAGACCCAGTACTTC,CASRGTTLLQETQYF
TRBV20-1,-,-,TRBJ2-1,TGCAGTGCGAGGGGAGATGAGCAGTTCTTC,CSARGDEQFF
TRBV7-2,few,TRBD1,TRBJ2-1,TGTGCCAGCAGCCCAAGCGGACAGGGGGCCTACAATGAGCAGTTCTTC,CASSPSGQGAYNEQFF
TRBV7-2,-,-,TRBJ2-2,TGTGCCAGCAGCTTGGATAGGAGTCACGGGGAGCTGTTTTTT,CASSLDRSHGELFF
TRBV10-3,many,TRBD1,TRBJ1-1,TGTGCCATCAGATCCCTGGGACAGGCGAACACTGAAGCTTTCTTT,CAIRSLGQANTEAFF
TRBV5-1,-,-,TRBJ1-2,TGCGCCAGCTACGAGGGAGTCGGCTATGGCTACACCTTC,CASYEGVGYGYTF
TRBV7-9,few,-,TRBJ1-5,TGTGCCAGCAGCCCGGACGGTACGCGCCAGCATTTT,CASSPDGTRQHF
TRBV5-1,few,TRBD2,TRBJ2-5,TGCGCCAGCAGCTTCCTAAGCCCTAGCGCCAGCGGGGGTCAAGAGACCCAGTACTTC,CASSFLSPSASGGQETQYF
TRBV7-3,-,-,TRBJ2-2,TGTGCCAGCAGCTTAGTAGCCGAAGGGGAGCTGTTTTTT,CASSLVAEGELFF
TRBV11-2,few,-,TRBJ1-2,TGTGCCAGCAGCATAGACAGCGTGTATGGCTACACCTTC,CASSIDSVYGYTF
TRBV6-5,-,-,TRBJ1-3,TGTGCCAGCAGTTCAGGGCTCGATCTTGGAAACACCATATATTTT,CASSSGLDLGNTIYF
TRBV25-1,few,-,TRBJ1-1,TGTGCCAGCAGCCTAAAGTTTGCTTTCTTT,CASSLKFAFF
TRBV7-9,few,-,TRBJ2-2,TGTGCCAGCAGCCTCCCGGGACCGGTCACCGGGGAGCTGTTTTTT,CASSLPGPVTGELFF
TRBV27,-,TRBD2,TRBJ2-1,TGTGCCAGCAGTTTCGAGCGGGAGGGTCTCAGTGAGCAGTTCTTC,CASSFEREGLSEQFF
TRBV2,few,-,TRBJ1-5,TGTGCCAGCAGGGACTCCCGAAGTGGGCAGCCCCAGCATTTT,CASRDSRSGQPQHF
TRBV25-1,-,-,TRBJ1-2,TGTGCCAGCAGTGAAAAGGGGATCGATGGCTACACCTTC,CASSEKGIDGYTF
TRBV7-9,-,-,TRBJ2-1,TGTGCCAGCAGCTTAGCAGGGCGCTCCTACAATGAGCAGTTCTTC,CASSLAGRSYNEQFF
TRBV5-1,few,-,TRBJ1-1,TGCGCCAGCAGCTTGGATCCAGGGAAGAACACTGAAGCTTTCTTT,CASSLDPGKNTEAFF
TRBV7-2,once,-,TRBJ1-2,TGTGCCAGCAGCTTAGTAGGCAGTGGCTATGGCTACACCTTC,CASSLVGSGYGYTF
TRBV28,-,-,TRBJ2-2,TGTGCCAGCAGAAAGACAGCCTCGAACACCGGGGAGCTGTTTTTT,CASRKTASNTGELFF
TRBV4-3,-,-,TRBJ1-6,TGCGCCAGCAGCCAAGATTTGAGGAAAGGTTCACCCCTCCACTTT,CASSQDLRKGSPLHF
TRBV6-5,few,TRBD2,TRBJ2-7,TGTGCCAGCAGTTCTAGCGGGGACAACGAGCAGTACTTC,CASSSSGDNEQYF
TRBV7-8,-,-,TRBJ2-3,TGTGCCAGCAGCCCCTACGGCGGGGCAGGCACAGATACGCAGTATTTT,CASSPYGGAGTDTQYF
TRBV11-2,-,-,TRBJ2-1,TGTGCCAGCAGCTTAGATCCTTCAAATGAGCAGTTCTTC,CASSLDPSNEQFF
TRBV29-1,few,TRBD1,TRBJ1-5,TGCAGCGTCGCCGGGGACAGTAGCAATCAGCCCCAGCATTTT,CSVAGDSSNQPQHF
TRBV19,few,-,TRBJ2-1,TGTGCCAGTAGTCCAGCCAGGTTTAGTAAGGCCTACAATGAGCAGTTCTTC,CASSPARFSKAYNEQFF
TRBV7-9,few,-,TRBJ2-1,TGTGCCAGCAGCTTAGAACTTACCGAGCAGTTCTTC,CASSLELTEQFF
TRBV2,-,-,TRBJ1-2,TGTGCCAGCAGTGACTCCAGGGTGAACTATGGCTACACCTTC,CASSDSRVNYGYTF
TRBV5-4,few,TRBD1,TRBJ2-7,TGTGCCAGCAGCTCCGGGACAGGGGGCCTAAGGCAGTACTTC,CASSSGTGGLRQYF
TRBV30,-,-,TRBJ1-6,TGTGCCTGGAGTGGGCTCCTTCGGAATTCACCCCTCCACTTT,CAWSGLLRNSPLHF
TRBV9,-,-,TRBJ1-2,TGTGCCAGCAGAGAAGAACCGAACTATGGCTACACCTTC,CASREEPNYGYTF
TRBV5-4,-,-,TRBJ2-5,TGCGCCAGCAGGGGAGAGACCCAGTACTTC,CASRGETQYF
TRBV27,few,TRBD1,TRBJ1-5,TGTGCCAGCAGCCTTAGGGGAGGACAGGACCTCAATCAGCCCCAGCATTTT,CASSLRGGQDLNQPQHF
TRBV6-4,many,-,TRBJ1-2,TGTGCCAGCAGTGACCACTATGGCTACACCTTC,CASSDHYGYTF
TRBV7-2,few,TRBD2,TRBJ2-1,TGTGCCAGCGGAGTAGCGGGGGGCGCTAATGAGCAGTTCTTC,CASGVAGGANEQFF
TRBV23-1,-,-,TRBJ1-1,TGCGCCAGCAGCCAGGGACGGTACACTGAAGCTTTCTTT,CASSQGRYTEAFF